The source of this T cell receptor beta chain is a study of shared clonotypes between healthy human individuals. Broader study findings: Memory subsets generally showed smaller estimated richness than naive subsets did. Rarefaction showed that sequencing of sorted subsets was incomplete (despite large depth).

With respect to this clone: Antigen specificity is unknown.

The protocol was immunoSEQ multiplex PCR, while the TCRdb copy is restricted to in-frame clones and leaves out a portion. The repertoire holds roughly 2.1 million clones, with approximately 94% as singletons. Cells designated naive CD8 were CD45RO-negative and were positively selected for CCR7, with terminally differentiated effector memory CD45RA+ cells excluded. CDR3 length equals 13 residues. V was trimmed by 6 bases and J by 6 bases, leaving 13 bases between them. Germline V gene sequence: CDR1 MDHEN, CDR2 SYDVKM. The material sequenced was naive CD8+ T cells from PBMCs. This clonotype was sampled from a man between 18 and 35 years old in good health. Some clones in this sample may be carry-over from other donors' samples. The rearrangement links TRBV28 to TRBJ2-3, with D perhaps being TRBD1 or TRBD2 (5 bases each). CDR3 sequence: CASRETWGDTQYF. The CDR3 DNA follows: TGTGCCAGCAGGGAAACATGGGGGGATACGCAGTATTTT.